One T cell receptor beta chain is described in this entry. Its antigen is still unknown. CDR3 length equals 15 residues. V was clipped by 2 bases and J by 5 bases, with 16 bases between them. Looked up from germline, CDR1 is ENHRY and CDR2 is SYGVKD. This sample was included in a study of T cell responses to AZD1222 COVID-19 vaccine. Study summary: Second-dose intervals near 4 or 12 weeks were combined. Findings and caveats of the study: Spike-spanning, vaccine-associated CD4 TCRs were dominant at 160-218 and 743-854. In all cases, repertoires were sampled only after the peak T cell response. Spike-specific TCR breadth and depth both grew after two AZD1222 doses.

TCRdb keeps only in-frame clones here, not all; method: immunoSEQ multiplex PCR. The sample shows 120,000 or so clones, 92% of them seen only once. V is TRBV10-3 and J is TRBJ2-7; the D gene is possibly TRBD1 (5 bases). This clonotype was sampled from an adult in good health. The sample consisted of peripheral blood, taken on day 0 of AZD1222 vaccination. CDR3 bases: TGTGCCATCAGTGAGCCGCGGCTGAAGGGGAACGAGCAGTACTTC. Protein product: CAISEPRLKGNEQYF.